This TCR beta chain was sequenced during a study of blood T cell repertoires in COVID-19. Germline CDR1 is SGHTA and CDR2 is FQGNSA. The CDR3 loop spans 14 amino acids. Trimming removed 0 bases at V and 2 bases at J, with 8 bases between. This clone was picked up one time. As originally analysed: Reference gene primers were amplified, and this amplification served to estimate nucleated cell counts. TCRdb's copy holds only in-frame clones and misses some; the assay was immunoSEQ multiplex PCR. V and J calls plus clone size are reproduced from that table; the DNA served to infer D and trimming. The sample lists a few hundred thousand clones, roughly 89% occurring once. Cohort allocation depended upon clinical history that participants reported. Recovery among Cohort 3 donors was established by two negative PCRs, clearance, or symptom resolution.

The chain combines TRBV7-2 with TRBJ2-7; possibly TRBD1 for D (6 bases). The sequenced sample consisted of PBMCs or T cells enriched from blood (not recorded which). This receptor was obtained from a woman aged 35 to 49 who had recovered from COVID-19. The CDR3 reads CASSLADRAYEQYF. CDR3 bases: TGTGCCAGCAGCTTAGCGGACAGAGCCTACGAGCAGTACTTC.